Sequencing of this TCR beta chain was carried out in a study of cytomegalovirus exposure and HLA in healthy donors. Study-level points and caveats: Looking again later, the authors saw that most CMV-associated TCR beta chains seemed HLA-restricted.

PCR was performed using 60 Vbeta and 13 Jbeta primers. Assay: immunoSEQ multiplex PCR; the TCRdb copy retains only in-frame clones and omits some. The top ten clones hold about 1.6% of a sample with fewer than 200,000 clones, roughly 70% of them seen once. Note on this clone: The antigen is unknown.

This CDR3 is built from 15 residues. Germline V CDR1 and CDR2: SGDLS, YYNGEE. The J segment lost 4 bases and the V segment lost 4 bases, leaving 9 bases of the junction unmatched. This sequence joins TRBV9 and TRBJ1-2; 8 bases fit TRBD1. The sequence was collected from a girl between 5 and 17 years old in good health and CMV-seronegative. The sample comprised PBMCs. CDR3 DNA: TGTGCCAGCAGCCCCACCGGGACAGGTCTCTATGGCTACACCTTC. Encoded protein: CASSPTGTGLYGYTF.